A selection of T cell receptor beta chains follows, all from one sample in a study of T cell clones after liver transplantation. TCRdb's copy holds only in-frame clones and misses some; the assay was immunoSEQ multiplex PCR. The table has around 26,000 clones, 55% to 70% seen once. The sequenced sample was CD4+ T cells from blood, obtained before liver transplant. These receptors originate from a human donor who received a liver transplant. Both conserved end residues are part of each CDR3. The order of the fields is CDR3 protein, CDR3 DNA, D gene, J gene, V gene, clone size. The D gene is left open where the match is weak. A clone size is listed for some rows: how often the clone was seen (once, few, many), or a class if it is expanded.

CASSELGIQAFF,TGTGCCAGCAGTGAATTAGGGATCCAAGCTTTCTTT,.,TRBJ1-1,TRBV6-1,.
CASSAWTSGGTDTQYF,TGTGCCAGCAGCGCATGGACTAGCGGGGGCACAGATACGCAGTATTTT,TRBD2,TRBJ2-3,TRBV7-9,.
CSVPASGGLVNEQFF,TGCAGCGTCCCGGCAAGCGGTGGTTTAGTGAATGAGCAGTTCTTC,.,TRBJ2-1,TRBV29-1,.
CASSMGVLGEQYF,TGTGCCAGTAGTATGGGGGTCCTAGGCGAGCAGTACTTC,.,TRBJ2-7,TRBV19,.
CASSLGTDYVRQFF,TGTGCCAGCAGCTTAGGGACAGACTACGTGAGGCAGTTCTTC,.,TRBJ2-1,TRBV11-1,.
CASSLLGRNLYGYTF,TGTGCCAGCAGCTTATTAGGCAGGAATCTGTATGGCTACACCTTC,.,TRBJ1-2,TRBV7-9,.
CASSLDSKGKETQYF,TGTGCCAGCAGCTTAGATTCGAAGGGGAAGGAGACCCAGTACTTC,.,TRBJ2-5,TRBV11-2,.
CASSVTSVGETQYF,TGTGCCAGCAGCGTGACTAGCGTGGGAGAGACCCAGTACTTC,TRBD2,TRBJ2-5,TRBV13,.
CASSQDRVDQPQHF,TGTGCCAGCAGCCAAGACAGGGTCGACCAGCCCCAGCATTTT,.,TRBJ1-5,TRBV4-2,.
CATSSVGSPVGYTF,TGTGCCACCAGCAGTGTCGGGTCTCCCGTTGGCTACACCTTC,.,TRBJ1-2,TRBV15,few
CASSLDQETQYF,TGTGCTAGCAGCTTAGACCAAGAGACCCAGTACTTC,.,TRBJ2-5,TRBV7-7,once
CASLRADTQYF,TGTGCCAGCCTTCGGGCAGATACGCAGTATTTT,.,TRBJ2-3,TRBV18,.
CASSQGDTGANVLTF,TGTGCCAGCAGCCAAGGAGACACTGGGGCCAACGTCCTGACTTTC,.,TRBJ2-6,TRBV11-3,.
CASTVGQGVNYGYTF,TGTGCCAGCACCGTGGGGCAGGGGGTTAACTATGGCTACACCTTC,TRBD1,TRBJ1-2,TRBV28,.
CASSVDGTDYNEQFF,TGTGCCAGCAGCGTAGACGGGACCGATTACAATGAGCAGTTCTTC,.,TRBJ2-1,TRBV9,few
CASSLQGSSNQPQHF,TGTGCCAGCAGCTTGCAGGGGAGTAGCAATCAGCCCCAGCATTTT,.,TRBJ1-5,TRBV5-6,.
CASSHRERGSPLHF,TGTGCCAGCAGCCACAGGGAGAGGGGTTCACCCCTCCACTTT,.,TRBJ1-6,TRBV7-8,.
CASSQGYQETQYF,TGTGCCAGCAGCCAAGGGTACCAAGAGACCCAGTACTTC,.,TRBJ2-5,TRBV7-2,.
CASRLRDTSTDTQYF,TGTGCCAGCAGACTACGGGACACCTCCACAGATACGCAGTATTTT,.,TRBJ2-3,TRBV2,once
CASSQHVAGTQYF,TGCGCCAGCAGCCAACACGTAGCGGGCACCCAGTACTTC,TRBD2,TRBJ2-5,TRBV4-3,.
CASSTDRVYAGELFF,TGTGCCAGTAGCACGGACAGGGTTTACGCCGGGGAGCTGTTTTTT,TRBD1,TRBJ2-2,TRBV19,few
CASSLSLLAANTGELFF,TGTGCCAGCAGCCTCTCCCTCCTAGCGGCGAACACCGGGGAGCTGTTTTTT,TRBD2,TRBJ2-2,TRBV7-2,.
CASSPEGVLNTEAFF,TGTGCCAGCAGTCCGGAGGGGGTTCTGAACACTGAAGCTTTCTTT,.,TRBJ1-1,TRBV6-5,.
CASISGGWNTEAFF,TGTGCCAGCATCAGCGGAGGGTGGAACACTGAAGCTTTCTTT,.,TRBJ1-1,TRBV6-6,.